This paragraph reports one TCR beta chain. Its antigen is unidentified. This entry belongs to a study of blood T cells in healthy people across ages. General study findings and limits: Researchers judged that diversity estimates from one million T cells fell short of true values. A strong correlation was seen between TCR beta diversity and naive T cell percentage.

Together with a sample-barcoded 5' primer, a J-beta primer mix was included in a second PCR lasting about 6 to 12 cycles. The template-switch adaptor, which had 12 random nucleotides, put a tag on each cDNA molecule. Every sample returned 3 million or more CDR3-containing paired-end reads. TCRdb processed the 5' RACE reads anew with MiXCR; each CDR3 protein has one entry. The sample carries 1.5 million to 2 million distinct CDR3 sequences, 28% recorded once. This receptor was obtained from a woman aged 30 to 39 in good health. Sample: blood.

CDR3 in DNA: TGTGCCAGCAGCTCCAACGTGGGCTTCCAAGGAGGCAATGAGCAGTTCTTC. It specifies CASSSNVGFQGGNEQFF. The chain couples TRBV11-2 to TRBJ2-1; possible D gene TRBD2, 5 bases. This CDR3 spans 17 amino acids. The V and J ends lost 4 bases and 6 bases respectively, with 22 bases between them. CDR1 is SGHAT and CDR2 is FQNNGV in the germline V gene. Full variable domain (rest looked up from reference TRBV11-2 and TRBJ2-1): EAGVAQSPRYKIIEKRQSVAFWCNPISGHATLYWYQQILGQGPKLLIQFQNNGVVDDSQLPKDRFSAERLKGVDSTLKIQPAKLEDSAVYLCASSSNVGFQGGNEQFFGPGTRLTVL.